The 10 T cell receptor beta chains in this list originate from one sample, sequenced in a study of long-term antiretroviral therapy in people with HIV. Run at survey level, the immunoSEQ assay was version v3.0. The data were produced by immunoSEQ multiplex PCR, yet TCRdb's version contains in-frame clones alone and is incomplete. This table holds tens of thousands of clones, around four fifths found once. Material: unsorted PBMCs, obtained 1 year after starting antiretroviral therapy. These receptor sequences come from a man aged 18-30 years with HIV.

CDR3 residues: CASSPSGGTGELFF. CDR3 nucleotides: TGTGCCAGCAGCCCTAGCGGGGGCACCGGGGAGCTGTTTTTT. The V gene is TRBV9, the J gene TRBJ2-2; 10 nucleotides align to TRBD2. CDR3 length equals 14 residues. Germline CDR1 SGDLS, CDR2 YYNGEE. J was trimmed by 4 bases and V by 4 bases; bases with no gene match: 1. Variable domain in full (rest from reference TRBV9 and TRBJ2-2): DSGVTQTPKHLITATGQRVTLRCSPRSGDLSVYWYQQSLDQGLQFLIQYYNGEERAKGNILERFSAQQFPDLHSELNLSSLELGDSALYFCASSPSGGTGELFFGEGSRLTVL.

The CDR3 is CASSAREAGMNTEAFF. DNA of the CDR3: TGTGCCAGCAGCGCTCGGGAGGCCGGGATGAACACTGAAGCTTTCTTT. This chain uses TRBV9 with TRBJ1-1; the D is unclear. V was cut by 3 bases and J by 0 bases, with 15 bases left in between. Germline-derived CDR1 and CDR2 are SGDLS and YYNGEE. The CDR3 spans 16 residues.

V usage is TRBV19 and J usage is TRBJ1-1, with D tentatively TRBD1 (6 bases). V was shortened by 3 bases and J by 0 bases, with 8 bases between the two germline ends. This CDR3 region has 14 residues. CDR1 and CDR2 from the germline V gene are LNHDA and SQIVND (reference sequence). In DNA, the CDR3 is TGTGCCAGTAGTATCGGGGGCATGAACACTGAAGCTTTCTTT. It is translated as CASSIGGMNTEAFF. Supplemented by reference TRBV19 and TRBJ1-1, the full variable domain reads DGGITQSPKYLFRKEGQNVTLSCEQNLNHDAMYWYRQDPGQGLRLIYYSQIVNDFQKGDIAEGYSVSREKKESFPLTVTSAQKNPTAFYLCASSIGGMNTEAFFGQGTRLTVV.

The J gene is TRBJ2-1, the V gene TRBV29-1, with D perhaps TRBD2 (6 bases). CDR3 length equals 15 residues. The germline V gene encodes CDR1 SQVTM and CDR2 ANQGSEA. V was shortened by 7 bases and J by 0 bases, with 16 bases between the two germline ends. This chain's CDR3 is CSALGSGYSYNEQFF. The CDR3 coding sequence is TGCAGCGCTCTCGGCAGCGGGTACTCCTACAATGAGCAGTTCTTC.

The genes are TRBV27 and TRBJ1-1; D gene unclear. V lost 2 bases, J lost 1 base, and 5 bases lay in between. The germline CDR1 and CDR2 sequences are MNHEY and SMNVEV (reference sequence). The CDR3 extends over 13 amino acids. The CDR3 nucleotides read TGTGCCAGCAGTTTAAACACGAACACTGAAGCTTTCTTT. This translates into CASSLNTNTEAFF.

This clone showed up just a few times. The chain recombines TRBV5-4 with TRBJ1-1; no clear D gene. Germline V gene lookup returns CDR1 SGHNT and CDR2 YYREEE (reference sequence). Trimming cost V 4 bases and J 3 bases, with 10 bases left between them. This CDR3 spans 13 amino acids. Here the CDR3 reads CASSLKGDTEAFF. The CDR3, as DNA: TGTGCCAGCAGCCTAAAAGGTGACACTGAAGCTTTCTTT.

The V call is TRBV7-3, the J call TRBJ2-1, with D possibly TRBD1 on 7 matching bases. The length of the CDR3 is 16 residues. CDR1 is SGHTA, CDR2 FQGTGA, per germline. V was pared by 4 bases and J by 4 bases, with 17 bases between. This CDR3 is CASSWSGGSTYNEQFF. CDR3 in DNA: TGTGCCAGCAGCTGGTCAGGGGGGTCCACTTACAATGAGCAGTTCTTC.

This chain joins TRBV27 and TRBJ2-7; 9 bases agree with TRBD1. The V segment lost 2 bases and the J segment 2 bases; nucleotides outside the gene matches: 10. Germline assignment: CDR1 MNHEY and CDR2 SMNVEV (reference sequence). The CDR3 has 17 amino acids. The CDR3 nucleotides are TGTGCCAGCAGTTTACTAACCCGGACAGGGGAAGCCTACGAGCAGTACTTC. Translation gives CASSLLTRTGEAYEQYF.

The CDR3 DNA reads as TGTGCCATCAGTGACTTAGGGAAGGCAGGGAGGAGCTACACCTTC. This gives the protein CAISDLGKAGRSYTF. The chain couples TRBV10-3 to TRBJ1-2, with D tentatively TRBD1 (5 bases). Germline V gene sequence: CDR1 ENHRY, CDR2 SYGVKD. The CDR3 loop spans 15 amino acids. V lost 3 bases, J lost 9 bases, and 20 bases lay in between.

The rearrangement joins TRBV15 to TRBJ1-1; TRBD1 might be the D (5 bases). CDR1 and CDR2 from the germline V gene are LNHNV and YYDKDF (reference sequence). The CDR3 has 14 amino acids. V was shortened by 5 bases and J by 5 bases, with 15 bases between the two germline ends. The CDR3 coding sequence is TGTGCCACCAGCGGAGGGGTTCGGGAGACTGAAGCTTTCTTT. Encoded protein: CATSGGVRETEAFF.